The sequence of this T cell receptor (beta chain) was determined in a study of cytotoxic CD8 clonotypes in ibrutinib-treated CLL. Profiling relied on immunoSEQ multiplex PCR, and the TCRdb table lists in-frame clones only, not all of them. The sample carries over 95,000 clones, approximately 58% recorded once. Trimming removed 4 bases at V and 1 base at J, with 10 bases between. CDR3 length: 14 amino acids. In germline, CDR1 is SGHVS, CDR2 FNYEAQ. The chain uses TRBV7-6 and TRBJ2-5, with D unclear. The input for sequencing was PBMCs, taken after 24 months of ibrutinib treatment. The TCR sequence derives from a human donor with chronic lymphocytic leukemia. CDR3 protein: CASSSLPGQETQYF. The CDR3 bases are TGTGCCAGCAGCTCCCTGCCAGGCCAAGAGACCCAGTACTTC. The whole variable domain, remainder taken from reference TRBV7-6 and TRBJ2-5, is GAGVSQSPRYKVTKRGQDVALRCDPISGHVSLYWYRQALGQGPEFLTYFNYEAQQDKSGLPNDRFSAERPEGSISTLTIQRTEQRDSAMYRCASSSLPGQETQYFGPGTRLLVL.